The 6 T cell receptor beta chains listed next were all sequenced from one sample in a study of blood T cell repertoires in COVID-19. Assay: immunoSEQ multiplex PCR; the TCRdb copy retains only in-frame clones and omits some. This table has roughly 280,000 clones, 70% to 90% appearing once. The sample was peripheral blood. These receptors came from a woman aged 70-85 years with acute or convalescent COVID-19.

The CDR3 is CASSGHSRNGYTF. The CDR3, as DNA: TGTGCCAGCAGCGGACATAGTAGGAATGGCTACACCTTC. This chain connects TRBV3-1 (or the pseudogene TRBV3-2) to TRBJ1-2; possibly TRBD1 for D (5 bases). With 5 bases removed from V and 6 bases from J, the gap between germline ends came to 13 bases. CDR1 LGHDT and CDR2 YNNKEL come from the germline V gene (reference sequence). This CDR3 spans 13 amino acids.

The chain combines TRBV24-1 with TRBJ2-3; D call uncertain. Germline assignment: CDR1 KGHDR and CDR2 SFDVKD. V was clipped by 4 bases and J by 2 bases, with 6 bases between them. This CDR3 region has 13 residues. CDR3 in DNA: TGTGCCACCAGTGACCCAAACACAGATACGCAGTATTTT. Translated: CATSDPNTDTQYF.

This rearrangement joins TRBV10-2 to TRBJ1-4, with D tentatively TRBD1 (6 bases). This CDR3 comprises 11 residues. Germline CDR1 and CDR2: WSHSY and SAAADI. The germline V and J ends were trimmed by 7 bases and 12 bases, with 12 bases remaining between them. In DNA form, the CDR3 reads TGCGCCAGCAAGTGGGGGCCACAACTGTTTTTT. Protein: CASKWGPQLFF.

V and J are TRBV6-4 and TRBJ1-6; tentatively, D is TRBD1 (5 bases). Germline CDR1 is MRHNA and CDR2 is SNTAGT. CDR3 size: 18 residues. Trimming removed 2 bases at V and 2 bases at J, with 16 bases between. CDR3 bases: TGTGCCAGCAGTGACAGGGGCCGCGTTATCCCCTATAATTCACCCCTCCACTTT. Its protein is CASSDRGRVIPYNSPLHF.

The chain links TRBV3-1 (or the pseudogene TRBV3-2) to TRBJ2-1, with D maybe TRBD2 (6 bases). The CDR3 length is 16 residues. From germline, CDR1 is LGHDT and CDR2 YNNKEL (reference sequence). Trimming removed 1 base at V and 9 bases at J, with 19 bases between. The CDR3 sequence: CASSQGAGQLPGEQFF. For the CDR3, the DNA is TGTGCCAGCAGCCAAGGTGCGGGGCAACTCCCGGGTGAGCAGTTCTTC.

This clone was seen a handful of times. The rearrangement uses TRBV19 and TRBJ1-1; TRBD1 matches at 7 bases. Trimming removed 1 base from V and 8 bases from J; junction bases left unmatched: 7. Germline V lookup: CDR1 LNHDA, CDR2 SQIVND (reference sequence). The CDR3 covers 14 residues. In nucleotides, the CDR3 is TGTGCCAGTAGTATAGCCGTGGACAGGCAAGAAGCTTTCTTT. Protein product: CASSIAVDRQEAFF.